A single sample is the source of the 25 T cell receptor beta chains below, sequenced in a study of T cells expressing NK-cell markers. After re-calling the 5' RACE reads, TCRdb lists one entry per CDR3 protein, DNA absent. This sample's table reports roughly 150,000 distinct CDR3 sequences. Sequencing used blood T cells: a sorted CD56 or NKG2C T cell subset, CD4+ or CD8+ T cells, or bulk PBMC T cells (not recorded which). Source of these receptors: a woman between 18 and 70 years old in good health.

The V gene is TRBV5-8, the J gene TRBJ2-7; TCRdb's D call of TRBD2 is untestable without DNA. The germline gives CDR1 SGHTS, CDR2 YDEGEE. The CDR3 runs 16 residues. The CDR3 is CASSSLSSGGAYEQYF.

The J gene is TRBJ2-5, the V gene TRBV5-1; TCRdb indicates TRBD2, and absent DNA this call remains unverified. In germline, CDR1 is SGHRS, CDR2 YFSETQ. The CDR3 runs 14 residues. The CDR3 is CASSPGLGRETQYF.

The chain joins TRBV4-1 to TRBJ2-3; the D gene TCRdb calls, TRBD1, cannot be checked with no DNA. The CDR3 loop spans 18 amino acids. The germline V gene has CDR1 MGHRA and CDR2 YSYEKL. This CDR3 is CASSQDTPRGFSTDTQYF.

The chain combines TRBV7-2 with TRBJ2-5; there is no DNA to check the TCRdb D call of TRBD2. Germline-derived CDR1 and CDR2 are SGHTA and FQGNSA. This CDR3 is 13 amino acids long. The CDR3 sequence is CASSRTLQETQYF.

This chain links TRBV24-1 with TRBJ2-3; the TCRdb D gene call, TRBD1, has no DNA to confirm it. This CDR3 region has 16 residues. Germline-derived CDR1 and CDR2 are KGHDR and SFDVKD. The CDR3 loop reads CATSDSLSGGTDTQYF.

The chain uses TRBV20-1 and TRBJ2-3; with no DNA, the TCRdb D assignment of TRBD2 cannot be verified. This CDR3 is 14 amino acids long. Germline V lookup: CDR1 DFQATT, CDR2 SNEGSKA (reference sequence). This CDR3 reads CSATSSSGTDTQYF.

The chain combines TRBV10-3 with TRBJ2-3; the TRBD1 assignment by TCRdb is unverifiable without DNA. This CDR3 comprises 18 residues. Germline V gives CDR1 ENHRY, CDR2 SYGVKD. Here the CDR3 reads CATKEGTGLGSGTDTQYF.

V gene TRBV20-1 combines with J gene TRBJ1-5; TCRdb proposes TRBD1, but this gene call is untestable without DNA. The CDR3 has 14 residues. Germline CDR1 DFQATT, CDR2 SNEGSKA (reference sequence). Here the CDR3 reads CSASRDRLNQPQHF.

V usage is TRBV29-1 and J usage is TRBJ1-1. Germline CDR1 and CDR2: SQVTM and ANQGSEA. The CDR3 is made up of 12 amino acids. The CDR3 spells CSVGLPNTEAFF.

The V and J genes are TRBV20-1 and TRBJ2-2; the D call of TRBD2 rests on TCRdb alone, since no DNA is present to check it. Germline V CDR1 and CDR2: DFQATT, SNEGSKA (reference sequence). This CDR3 has 13 amino acids. The CDR3 here is CSARRGGTGELFF.

The V call is TRBV15, the J call TRBJ1-6; no DNA is available, so the TRBD1 call from TCRdb remains unchecked. The CDR3 consists of 14 residues. From germline, CDR1 is LNHNV and CDR2 YYDKDF (reference sequence). CDR3 in amino acids: CATSRDKGGSPLHF.

V is TRBV6-1 and J is TRBJ1-1. This CDR3 is 14 amino acids long. The germline V gene has CDR1 MNHNS and CDR2 SASEGT. CDR3 loop: CASNSRTFDTEAFF.

The V and J genes are TRBV5-6 and TRBJ2-1; TCRdb outputs TRBD2, but without DNA this stays unchecked. CDR1 is SGHDT and CDR2 is YYEEEE in the germline V gene. The CDR3 consists of 15 residues. The CDR3 here is CASTPGASGSSEQFF.

This rearrangement joins TRBV10-3 to TRBJ2-3; TCRdb's D call of TRBD1 is untestable without DNA. The length of the CDR3 is 14 residues. The germline V gene has CDR1 ENHRY and CDR2 SYGVKD. This chain's CDR3 is CAIRSGTGTDTQYF.

The rearrangement joins TRBV20-1 to TRBJ2-7. Per the germline V gene, CDR1 is DFQATT and CDR2 is SNEGSKA (reference sequence). This CDR3 is built from 12 residues. Here the CDR3 reads CSASDKTYEQYF.

This chain uses TRBV7-3 with TRBJ2-1; TCRdb's D call, TRBD1, is unchecked because there is no DNA. Germline loops: CDR1 SGHTA, CDR2 FQGTGA. This CDR3 spans 16 amino acids. The CDR3 loop is CASSPMGGVTYNEQFF.

The chain carries TRBV27 and TRBJ2-3. Per germline, CDR1 MNHEY and CDR2 SMNVEV (reference sequence). The CDR3 sequence is 13 residues long. The CDR3 spells CASSLTSADTQYF.

The chain links TRBV7-2 to TRBJ2-7. Germline V gives CDR1 SGHTA, CDR2 FQGNSA. The CDR3 runs 13 residues. CDR3 loop: CASSRQGSYEQYF. Looking up the rest from reference TRBV7-2 and TRBJ2-7 gives the full variable domain: GAGVSQSPSNKVTEKGKDVELRCDPISGHTALYWYRQSLGQGLEFLIYFQGNSAPDKSGLPSDRFSAERTGGSVSTLTIQRTQQEDSAVYLCASSRQGSYEQYFGPGTRLTVT.

The rearrangement joins TRBV24-1 to TRBJ2-3; TCRdb selects TRBD2, and the lack of DNA leaves this call unchecked. The CDR3 sequence is 16 residues long. In germline, CDR1 is KGHDR, CDR2 SFDVKD. This CDR3 is CATSSGTSGVLDTQYF.

The chain uses TRBV7-9 and TRBJ1-5; the TCRdb call, TRBD1, lacks DNA for checking. Germline-derived CDR1 and CDR2 are SEHNR and FQNEAQ (reference sequence). The CDR3 extends over 15 amino acids. This CDR3 reads CASSFGTEQNQPQHF. Full variable domain (missing parts from reference TRBV7-9 and TRBJ1-5): DTGVSQNPRHKITKRGQNVTFRCDPISEHNRLYWYRQTLGQGPEFLTYFQNEAQLEKSRLLSDRFSAERPKGSFSTLEIQRTEQGDSAMYLCASSFGTEQNQPQHFGDGTRLSIL.

The V call is TRBV29-1, the J call TRBJ1-6; TCRdb returns TRBD1, unconfirmable since there is no DNA. This CDR3 is 13 amino acids long. Germline lookup yields CDR1 SQVTM and CDR2 ANQGSEA. CDR3 sequence reads: CSVSTGPTSPLHF.

The chain has TRBV9 and TRBJ2-1. Germline CDR1 is SGDLS and CDR2 is YYNGEE. The CDR3 length is 14 residues. The CDR3 loop is CASSVSGAHNEQFF.

The chain uses TRBV7-8 and TRBJ2-1; TCRdb returns TRBD1, unconfirmable since there is no DNA. CDR3 size: 12 residues. Germline CDR1 is SGHVS and CDR2 is FQNEAQ. Here the CDR3 reads CASSTDSNEQFF.

The rearrangement uses TRBV3-1 and TRBJ2-7; lacking DNA, the TRBD1 call made by TCRdb goes unchecked. The CDR3 totals 14 residues. Germline CDR1 reads LGHDT; CDR2 reads YNNKEL (reference sequence). CDR3 sequence reads: CASSPGDRVDEQYF.

The rearrangement uses TRBV20-1 and TRBJ1-3; TCRdb's D call of TRBD1 is untestable without DNA. Germline loops: CDR1 DFQATT, CDR2 SNEGSKA (reference sequence). The CDR3 extends over 12 amino acids. The CDR3 sequence: CSARAPSNTIYF.